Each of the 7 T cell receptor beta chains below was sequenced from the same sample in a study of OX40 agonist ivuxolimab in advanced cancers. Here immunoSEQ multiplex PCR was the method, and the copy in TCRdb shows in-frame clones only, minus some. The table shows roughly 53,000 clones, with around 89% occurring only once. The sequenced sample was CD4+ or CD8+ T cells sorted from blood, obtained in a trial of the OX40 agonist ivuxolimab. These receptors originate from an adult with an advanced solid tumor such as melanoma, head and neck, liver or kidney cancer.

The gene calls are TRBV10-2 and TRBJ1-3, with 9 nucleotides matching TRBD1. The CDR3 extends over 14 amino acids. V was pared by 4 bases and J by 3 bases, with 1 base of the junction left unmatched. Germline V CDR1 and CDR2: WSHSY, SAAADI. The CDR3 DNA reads TGCGCCAGCAGTGCGACAGGGGGTGGAAACACCATATATTTT. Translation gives CASSATGGGNTIYF.

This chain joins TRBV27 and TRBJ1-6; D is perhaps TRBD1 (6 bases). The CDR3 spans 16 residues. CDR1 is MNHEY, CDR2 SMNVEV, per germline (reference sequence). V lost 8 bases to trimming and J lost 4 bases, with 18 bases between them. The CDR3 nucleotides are TGTGCCAGCTTACCCCTAACCGGACAGTATAATTCACCCCTCCACTTT. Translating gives CASLPLTGQYNSPLHF.

CDR3 region: CASRIWGTDTQYF. The CDR3 DNA reads TGTGCCAGCAGGATCTGGGGGACAGATACGCAGTATTTT. The V and J genes are TRBV27 and TRBJ2-3; perhaps D is TRBD1 or TRBD2 (5 bases each). Germline V lookup: CDR1 MNHEY, CDR2 SMNVEV (reference sequence). Trimming took off 6 bases at V and 3 bases at J, with 10 bases between the two ends. The CDR3 contains 13 residues.

Written as DNA, the CDR3 is TGTGCCAGTAGTACGGGACTAGCGGTCCAAGAGACCCAGTACTTC. It translates to CASSTGLAVQETQYF. This chain joins TRBV19 and TRBJ2-5, with 11 positions matching TRBD2. CDR3 length: 15 amino acids. Germline V CDR1 and CDR2: LNHDA, SQIVND (reference sequence). The V gene end was trimmed by 4 bases and the J gene end by 1 base; junction bases not matched to a gene: 2.

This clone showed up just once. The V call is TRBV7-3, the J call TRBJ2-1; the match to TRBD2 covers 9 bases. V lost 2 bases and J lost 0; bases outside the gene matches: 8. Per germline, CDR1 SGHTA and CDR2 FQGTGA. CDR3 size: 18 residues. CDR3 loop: CASSLLPSGDTSYNEQFF. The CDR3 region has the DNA TGTGCCAGCAGCTTATTGCCTAGCGGGGATACCTCCTACAATGAGCAGTTCTTC.

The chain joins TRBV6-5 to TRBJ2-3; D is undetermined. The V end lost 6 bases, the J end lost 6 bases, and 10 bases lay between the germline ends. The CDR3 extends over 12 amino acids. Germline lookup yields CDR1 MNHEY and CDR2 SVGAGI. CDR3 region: CASRSSWDTQYF. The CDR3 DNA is TGTGCCAGCAGGTCCTCGTGGGATACGCAGTATTTT.

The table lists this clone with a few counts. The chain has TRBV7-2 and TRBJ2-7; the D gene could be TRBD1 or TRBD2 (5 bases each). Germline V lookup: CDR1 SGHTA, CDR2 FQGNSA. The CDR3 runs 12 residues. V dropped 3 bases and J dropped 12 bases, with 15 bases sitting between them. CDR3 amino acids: CASSFGDAQAYF. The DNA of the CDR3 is TGTGCCAGCAGCTTCGGGGACGCCCAGGCGTACTTC.